This paragraph reports one TCR beta chain. Profiling relied on immunoSEQ multiplex PCR, and the TCRdb table lists in-frame clones only, not all of them. Here the sample spans approximately 220,000 clones, more than 80% being singletons. From germline, CDR1 is MGHDK and CDR2 SYGVNS. The V gene lost 3 bases and the J gene lost 1 base, with 10 bases spanning the gap. This CDR3 contains 14 residues. This study enrolled people aged roughly 18 to 100 from about two dozen US geographic areas. This specimen comes from a study of blood T cell repertoires in COVID-19. Sequenced input: PBMCs or T cells enriched from blood (not recorded which). The V call is TRBV25-1, the J call TRBJ2-7; D is possibly TRBD1 (5 bases). This clonotype was obtained from a young man who had recovered from COVID-19. CDR3 nucleotide sequence: TGTGCCAGCAGTGACACAGGCCTATCCTACGAGCAGTACTTC. Translated, it gives CASSDTGLSYEQYF.